These T cell receptor beta chains were read from a single sample in a study of CD8 T cells in ankylosing spondylitis. TCRdb re-analysed the 5' RACE reads in MiXCR, keeping a single row per CDR3 protein. The data hold hundreds of thousands of distinct CDR3 sequences, with about a fifth observed a single time. Specimen: blood, either unsorted or a sorted T cell fraction (not recorded which). These TCRs come from a female donor with ankylosing spondylitis or in good health (not recorded which). Both conserved end residues are part of each CDR3. Each record gives: J gene, D gene, clone size, V gene, CDR3 protein, CDR3 DNA. A D gene is named only where the DNA matches it firmly. For some rows the clone size is stated as once, few or many, or as a class when expanded; others skip it.

TRBJ2-7 | NA | many | TRBV18 | CASSPSQNEQYF | TGTGCCAGCTCACCAAGTCAAAACGAGCAGTACTTC
TRBJ2-2 | NA | few | TRBV6-2/TRBV6-3 | CASSLRLSTGELFF | TGTGCCAGCAGTTTACGCCTAAGTACCGGGGAGCTGTTTTTT
TRBJ2-1 | NA | few | TRBV9 | CASSVGEIGTGNYNEQFF | TGTGCCAGCAGCGTAGGGGAAATCGGGACTGGCAACTACAATGAGCAGTTCTTC
TRBJ2-4 | TRBD2 | NA | TRBV7-9 | CASSPGLAGNIQYF | TGTGCCAGCAGCCCGGGACTAGCGGGGAACATTCAGTACTTC
TRBJ2-5 | NA | NA | TRBV7-2 | CASSYFFGETQYF | TGTGCCAGCAGCTACTTCTTCGGGGAGACCCAGTACTTC
TRBJ1-2 | NA | NA | TRBV27 | CASSSNSGLMGGYTF | TGTGCCAGCAGTTCTAATTCCGGGCTTATGGGTGGCTACACCTTC
TRBJ2-1 | NA | many | TRBV6-5 | CASSSGLVEQFF | TGTGCCAGCAGCTCAGGACTTGTTGAGCAGTTCTTC
TRBJ2-7 | NA | once | TRBV28 | CASRASGARAYEQYF | TGTGCCAGCAGGGCCTCGGGAGCCAGGGCCTACGAGCAGTACTTC
TRBJ2-3 | TRBD2 | NA | TRBV6-1 | CASSKGTSGTTDTQYF | TGTGCCAGCAGTAAAGGGACTAGCGGGACCACAGATACGCAGTATTTT
TRBJ2-5 | NA | many | TRBV29-1 | CSGGQETQYF | TGCAGCGGGGGCCAAGAGACCCAGTACTTC
TRBJ2-4 | TRBD1 | once | TRBV20-1 | CSAPEWDRNIQYF | TGCAGTGCCCCAGAATGGGACAGGAACATTCAGTACTTC
TRBJ2-5 | NA | few | TRBV29-1 | CSARTGETQYF | TGCAGCGCCCGGACGGGCGAGACCCAGTACTTC
TRBJ2-1 | NA | few | TRBV5-6 | CASSFGQGLYEQFF | TGTGCCAGCAGCTTTGGGCAGGGATTGTATGAGCAGTTCTTC
TRBJ1-2 | NA | NA | TRBV10-3 | CAITRQTDAEGYTF | TGTGCCATCACAAGGCAGACGGACGCGGAGGGCTACACCTTC
TRBJ1-2 | NA | NA | TRBV30 | CAWSQRASYGYTF | TGTGCCTGGAGCCAAAGGGCCAGCTATGGCTACACCTTC
TRBJ1-1 | NA | few | TRBV20-1 | CRETTGLNTEAFF | TGCAGAGAAACCACAGGGTTGAACACTGAAGCTTTCTTT
TRBJ2-3 | TRBD2 | few | TRBV6-1 | CASSPGTSGGRPQYF | TGTGCCAGCAGCCCCGGGACTAGCGGCGGTCGGCCGCAGTATTTT
TRBJ1-2 | TRBD1 | NA | TRBV12-3/TRBV12-4 | CASSPSRGQPIGYTF | TGTGCCAGCAGTCCCAGTAGGGGACAGCCGATCGGCTACACCTTC
TRBJ2-7 | NA | few | TRBV5-6 | CASSPTYTYEQYF | TGTGCCAGCAGCCCTACGTACACCTACGAGCAGTACTTC
TRBJ1-4 | NA | NA | TRBV5-1 | CASSLGRDGNEKLFF | TGCGCCAGCAGCTTAGGCCGGGACGGTAATGAAAAACTGTTTTTT
TRBJ1-3 | NA | few | TRBV4-3 | CASSQASGRGYTIYF | TGCGCCAGCAGCCAAGCATCTGGTCGCGGGTACACCATATATTTT
TRBJ2-3 | NA | many | TRBV20-1 | CTAEGRGRDTQYF | TGCACCGCCGAGGGTAGAGGGAGGGATACGCAGTATTTT
TRBJ2-1 | TRBD2 | NA | TRBV19 | CASSNRASGRNEQFF | TGTGCCAGTAGTAACCGGGCTAGCGGGAGAAATGAGCAGTTCTTC
TRBJ2-6 | TRBD1 | NA | TRBV27 | CASSFLQGLVSGANVLTF | TGTGCCAGCAGTTTTCTACAGGGGCTTGTTTCTGGGGCCAACGTCCTGACTTTC
TRBJ2-7 | TRBD1 | few | TRBV20-1 | CSARSGNRQGHEQYF | TGCAGTGCTAGATCCGGCAATCGACAGGGTCACGAGCAGTACTTC
TRBJ2-1 | TRBD2 | few | TRBV11-1 | CASSPPRGTSGIYNEQFF | TGTGCCAGCAGCCCGCCACGGGGGACTAGCGGGATCTACAATGAGCAGTTCTTC
TRBJ2-5 | NA | NA | TRBV15 | CATSRDYVETQYF | TGTGCCACCAGCAGAGATTACGTAGAGACCCAGTACTTC
TRBJ2-7 | TRBD2 | NA | TRBV20-1 | CSARDPGEGRWYEQYF | TGCAGTGCTAGAGATCCGGGGGAGGGGAGGTGGTACGAGCAGTACTTC
TRBJ1-1 | NA | NA | TRBV10-3 | CAISPDTPRDFFF | TGTGCCATCAGCCCCGACACCCCGAGAGATTTTTTCTTT
TRBJ2-1 | NA | NA | TRBV20-1 | CSALRGGSPSSYNEQFF | TGCAGTGCCCTTAGGGGGGGCTCCCCGAGCTCCTACAATGAGCAGTTCTTC
TRBJ2-6 | NA | NA | TRBV7-2 | CASSPSPAANVLTF | TGTGCCAGCAGCCCTTCCCCTGCGGCCAACGTCCTGACTTTC
TRBJ2-4 | NA | few | TRBV3-1 | CASSREDWWSF | TGTGCCAGCAGCCGGGAGGACTGGTGGTCCTTC
TRBJ2-6 | TRBD1 | NA | TRBV27 | CASSARQGLSGANVLTF | TGTGCCAGCAGTGCTCGACAGGGCCTCTCTGGGGCCAACGTCCTGACTTTC
TRBJ2-5 | TRBD1 | many | TRBV6-1 | CASTLTGGRETQYF | TGTGCCAGCACCTTAACAGGGGGTCGAGAGACCCAGTACTTC
TRBJ2-2 | NA | NA | TRBV10-3 | CAISSVRDNGELFF | TGTGCCATCAGTAGCGTCAGAGACAACGGGGAGCTGTTTTTT
TRBJ2-2 | TRBD1 | NA | TRBV10-3 | CAIRRQGRNTGELFF | TGTGCCATCCGCCGACAGGGACGGAACACCGGGGAGCTGTTTTTT
TRBJ2-1 | TRBD2 | NA | TRBV12-5 | CASGWGISSGKISYNEQFF | TGTGCTAGTGGTTGGGGGATTTCTAGCGGGAAAATTTCCTACAATGAGCAGTTCTTC
TRBJ2-1 | NA | few | TRBV3-1 | CASSQEVAAMYNEQFF | TGTGCCAGCAGCCAAGAAGTAGCGGCAATGTACAATGAGCAGTTCTTC
TRBJ2-3 | NA | few | TRBV7-2 | CASSLRGVARSDTQYF | TGTGCCAGCAGCTTAAGGGGGGTAGCGAGATCAGATACGCAGTATTTT
TRBJ2-3 | NA | NA | TRBV7-2 | CASSLDSRGTDTQYF | TGTGCCAGCAGCTTAGATTCCCGGGGCACAGATACGCAGTATTTT